This T cell receptor beta chain was recovered during a study of T cells in Graves' hyperthyroidism and ophthalmopathy. Study-wide points: Blood also showed most of the thyroid clonotypes that were expanded above 0.001. Model output signaled ophthalmopathy a median about seven months ahead of onset.

This clonotype was recorded many times. Its target is unknown. In the ophthalmopathy cohort, Clinical Activity Score was at least 3, NOSPECS grade at least 4, and duration under 3 months. The investigators amplified TCR beta CDR3 regions from RNA transcripts. A first-round RT-PCR of the TCR CDR3 used the HTBI primer set. Via MiXCR, TCRdb re-called the multiplex PCR reads, giving one row per CDR3 protein. The sample records about 640,000 distinct CDR3 sequences, about 15% being singletons. This CDR3 region has 15 residues. The germline gives CDR1 MDHEN, CDR2 SYDVKM. Trimming at V came to 6 bases and at J to 3 bases, leaving 7 bases not matched to a gene.

V gene TRBV28 combines with J gene TRBJ2-7; 11 bases agree with TRBD2. Sequenced: blood. The origin of this receptor is a woman between 45 and 60 years old with Graves' ophthalmopathy. CDR3 residues: CASSLGTSGRYEQYF. The CDR3 coding sequence is TGTGCCAGCAGCCTCGGGACTAGCGGACGCTACGAGCAGTACTTC.